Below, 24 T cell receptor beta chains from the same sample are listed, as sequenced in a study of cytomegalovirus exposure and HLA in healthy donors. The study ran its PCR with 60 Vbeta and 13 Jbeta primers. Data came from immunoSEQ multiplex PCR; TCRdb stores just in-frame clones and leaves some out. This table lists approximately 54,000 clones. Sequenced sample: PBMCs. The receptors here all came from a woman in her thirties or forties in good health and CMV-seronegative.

The CDR3 reads CASSLDRDSYEQYF. CDR3 DNA: TGTGCCAGCAGCTTGGACAGGGATTCCTACGAGCAGTACTTC. The rearrangement links TRBV7-7 to TRBJ2-7; 8 nucleotides align to TRBD1. Germline CDR1 SSHAT, CDR2 FNYEAQ (reference sequence). Trimming cost V 3 bases and J 1 base; bases outside gene matches: 2. The CDR3 loop spans 14 amino acids.

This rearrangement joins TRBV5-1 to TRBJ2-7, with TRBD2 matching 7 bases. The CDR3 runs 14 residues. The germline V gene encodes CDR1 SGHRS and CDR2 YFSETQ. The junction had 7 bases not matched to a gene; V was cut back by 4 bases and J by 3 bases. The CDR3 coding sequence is TGCGCCAGCAGCCCCCGTACGGGGGGCTACGAGCAGTACTTC. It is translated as CASSPRTGGYEQYF.

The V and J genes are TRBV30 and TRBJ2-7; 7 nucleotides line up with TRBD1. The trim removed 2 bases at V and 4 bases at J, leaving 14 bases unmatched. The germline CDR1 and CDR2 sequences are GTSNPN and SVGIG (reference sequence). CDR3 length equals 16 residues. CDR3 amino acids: CAWSPDRASQPYEQYF. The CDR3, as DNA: TGTGCCTGGAGTCCCGACAGGGCTAGTCAGCCATACGAGCAGTACTTC.

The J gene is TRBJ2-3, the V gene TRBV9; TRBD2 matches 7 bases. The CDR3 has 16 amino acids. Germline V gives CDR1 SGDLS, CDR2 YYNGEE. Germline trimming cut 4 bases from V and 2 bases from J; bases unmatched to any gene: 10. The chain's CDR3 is CASSTPREATTDTQYF. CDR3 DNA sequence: TGTGCCAGCAGCACCCCTCGGGAGGCCACCACAGATACGCAGTATTTT.

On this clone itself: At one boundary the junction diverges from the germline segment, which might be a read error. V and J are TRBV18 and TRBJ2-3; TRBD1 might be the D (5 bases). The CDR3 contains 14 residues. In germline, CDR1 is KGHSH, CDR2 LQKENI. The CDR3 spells CASSPGQGGDKQYF. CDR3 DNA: TGTGCCAGCTCACCTGGGCAGGGTGGTGATAAGCAGTATTTT.

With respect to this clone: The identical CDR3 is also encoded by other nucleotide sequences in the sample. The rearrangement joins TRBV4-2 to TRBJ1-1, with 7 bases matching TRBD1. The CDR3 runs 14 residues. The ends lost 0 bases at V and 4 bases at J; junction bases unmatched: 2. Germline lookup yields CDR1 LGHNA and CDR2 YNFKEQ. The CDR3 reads CASSQEAGGTEAFF. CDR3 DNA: TGTGCCAGCAGCCAAGAGGCAGGGGGCACTGAAGCTTTCTTT.

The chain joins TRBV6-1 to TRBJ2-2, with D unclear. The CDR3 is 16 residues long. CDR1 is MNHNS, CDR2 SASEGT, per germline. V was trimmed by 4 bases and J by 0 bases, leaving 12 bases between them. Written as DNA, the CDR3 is TGTGCCAGCAGTGCTCCGGGTAACGCGAACACCGGGGAGCTGTTTTTT. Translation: CASSAPGNANTGELFF.

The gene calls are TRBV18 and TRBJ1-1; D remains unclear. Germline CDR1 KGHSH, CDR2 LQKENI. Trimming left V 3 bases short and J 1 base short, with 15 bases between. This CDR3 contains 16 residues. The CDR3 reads CASSPSRDLGNTEAFF. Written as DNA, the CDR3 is TGTGCCAGCTCACCCTCACGAGACCTAGGGAACACTGAAGCTTTCTTT.

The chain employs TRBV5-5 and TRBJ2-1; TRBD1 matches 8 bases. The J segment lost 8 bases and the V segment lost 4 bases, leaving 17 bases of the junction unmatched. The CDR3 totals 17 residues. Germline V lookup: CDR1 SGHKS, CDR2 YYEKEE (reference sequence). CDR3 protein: CASSRSWWAGGQHEQFF. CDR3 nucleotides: TGTGCCAGCAGCAGAAGTTGGTGGGCAGGGGGCCAGCATGAGCAGTTCTTC.

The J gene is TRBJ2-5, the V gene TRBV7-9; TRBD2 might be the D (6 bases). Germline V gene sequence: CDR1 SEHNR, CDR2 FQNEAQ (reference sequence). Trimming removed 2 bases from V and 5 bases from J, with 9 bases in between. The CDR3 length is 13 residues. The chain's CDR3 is CASSLLEGETQYF. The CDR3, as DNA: TGTGCCAGCAGCTTATTGGAGGGGGAGACCCAGTACTTC.

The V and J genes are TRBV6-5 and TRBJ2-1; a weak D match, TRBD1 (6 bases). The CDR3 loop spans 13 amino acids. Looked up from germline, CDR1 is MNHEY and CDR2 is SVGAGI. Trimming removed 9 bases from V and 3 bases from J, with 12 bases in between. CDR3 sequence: CASYDRLYNEQFF. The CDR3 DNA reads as TGTGCCAGTTATGACAGGCTCTACAATGAGCAGTTCTTC.

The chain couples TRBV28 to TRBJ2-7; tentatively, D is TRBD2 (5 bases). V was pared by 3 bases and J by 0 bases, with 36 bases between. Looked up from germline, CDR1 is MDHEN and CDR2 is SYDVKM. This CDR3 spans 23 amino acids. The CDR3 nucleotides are TGTGCCAGCAGTTTCTATCGTCCGGGCCACTTATCGTCCCGAGCACGGGGCTCCTACGAGCAGTACTTC. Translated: CASSFYRPGHLSSRARGSYEQYF.

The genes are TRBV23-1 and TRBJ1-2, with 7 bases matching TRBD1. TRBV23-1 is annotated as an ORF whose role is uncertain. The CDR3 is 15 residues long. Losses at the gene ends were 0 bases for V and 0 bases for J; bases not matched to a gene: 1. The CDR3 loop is CASSQSQGANYGYTF. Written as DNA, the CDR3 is TGCGCCAGCAGTCAATCGCAGGGGGCTAACTATGGCTACACCTTC.

CDR3 in DNA: TGTGCCAGCAACGGACTAGCGGGAGAAAGCGAGCAGTACTTC. This sequence encodes CASNGLAGESEQYF. This chain connects TRBV6-1 to TRBJ2-7; 13 bases line up with TRBD2. Germline CDR1 and CDR2: MNHNS and SASEGT. CDR3 length equals 14 residues. Unmatched junction bases numbered 6, after V lost 7 bases and J lost 6 bases.

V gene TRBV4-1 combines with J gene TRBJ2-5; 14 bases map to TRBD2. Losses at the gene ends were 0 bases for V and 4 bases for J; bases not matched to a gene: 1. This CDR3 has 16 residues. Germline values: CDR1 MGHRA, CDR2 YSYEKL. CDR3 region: CASSQDGTSGGETQYF. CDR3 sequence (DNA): TGCGCCAGCAGCCAAGATGGGACTAGCGGGGGAGAGACCCAGTACTTC.

The CDR3 sequence: CASSFTGQNSPLHF. CDR3 sequence (DNA): TGTGCCAGCAGCTTCACGGGTCAAAATTCACCCCTCCACTTT. The chain employs TRBV11-2 and TRBJ1-6; D uncertain. The CDR3 totals 14 residues. Germline V gene data show CDR1 as SGHAT and CDR2 as FQNNGV. The V end lost 3 bases, the J end lost 7 bases, and 10 bases lay between the germline ends. The full variable domain, its missing parts supplied by reference TRBV11-2 and TRBJ1-6, is EAGVAQSPRYKIIEKRQSVAFWCNPISGHATLYWYQQILGQGPKLLIQFQNNGVVDDSQLPKDRFSAERLKGVDSTLKIQPAKLEDSAVYLCASSFTGQNSPLHFGNGTRLTVT.

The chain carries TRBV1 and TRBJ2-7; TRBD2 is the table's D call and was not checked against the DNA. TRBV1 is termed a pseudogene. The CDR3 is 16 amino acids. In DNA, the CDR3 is TGCACCAGCAGCCCCCGGGAACTAGCGGGAAAAGCCGAGCAGTACTTC. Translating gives CTSSPRELAGKAEQYF.

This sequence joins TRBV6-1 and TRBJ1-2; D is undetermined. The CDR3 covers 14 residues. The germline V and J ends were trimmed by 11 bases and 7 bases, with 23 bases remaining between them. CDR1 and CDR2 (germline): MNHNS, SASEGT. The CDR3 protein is CAAVEANGNGGYTF. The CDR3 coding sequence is TGTGCCGCCGTTGAGGCAAACGGGAACGGTGGCTACACCTTC.

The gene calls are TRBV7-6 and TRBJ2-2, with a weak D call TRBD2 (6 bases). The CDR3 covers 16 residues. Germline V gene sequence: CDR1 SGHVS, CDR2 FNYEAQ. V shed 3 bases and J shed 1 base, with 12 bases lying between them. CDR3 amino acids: CASSLEGGLNTGELFF. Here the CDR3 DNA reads TGTGCCAGCAGCTTGGAGGGAGGCCTGAACACCGGGGAGCTGTTTTTT.

The CDR3 nucleotides are TGCAGCGTTGTAGGACAGTTGAACACTGAAGCTTTCTTT. Amino acid sequence: CSVVGQLNTEAFF. V gene TRBV29-1 combines with J gene TRBJ1-1; maybe TRBD1 (6 bases). The CDR3 length is 13 residues. Per the germline V gene, CDR1 is SQVTM and CDR2 is ANQGSEA. The V end was cut by 4 bases, the J end by 0 bases, with 9 bases between.

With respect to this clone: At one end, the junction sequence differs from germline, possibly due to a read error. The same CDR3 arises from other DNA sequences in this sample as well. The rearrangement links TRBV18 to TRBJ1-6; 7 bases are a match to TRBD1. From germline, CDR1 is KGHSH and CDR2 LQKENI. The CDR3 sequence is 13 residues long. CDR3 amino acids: CASSPDREGPLHF. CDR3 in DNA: TGTGCCAGCTCACCAGACAGGGAAGGGCCCCTACACTTT.

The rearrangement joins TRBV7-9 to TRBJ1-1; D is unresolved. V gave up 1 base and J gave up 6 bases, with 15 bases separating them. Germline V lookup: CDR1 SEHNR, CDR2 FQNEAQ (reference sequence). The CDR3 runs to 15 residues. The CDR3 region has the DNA TGTGCCAGCAGCTTAGGTGGTTGGAGTCTAGCTGAAGCTTTCTTT. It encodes CASSLGGWSLAEAFF.

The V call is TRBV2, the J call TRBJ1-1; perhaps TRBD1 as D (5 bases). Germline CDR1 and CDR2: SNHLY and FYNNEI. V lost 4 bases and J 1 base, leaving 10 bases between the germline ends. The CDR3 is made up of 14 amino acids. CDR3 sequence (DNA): TGTGCCAGCAGTGGGGGCCGGAAGAACACTGAAGCTTTCTTT. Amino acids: CASSGGRKNTEAFF.

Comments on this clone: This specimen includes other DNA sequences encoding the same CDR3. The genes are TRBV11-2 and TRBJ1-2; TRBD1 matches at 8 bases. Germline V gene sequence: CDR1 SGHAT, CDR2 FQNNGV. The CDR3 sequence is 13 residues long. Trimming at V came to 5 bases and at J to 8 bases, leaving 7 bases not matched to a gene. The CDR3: CASSPGGGGGYTF. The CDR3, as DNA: TGTGCCAGCAGCCCAGGGGGCGGGGGAGGCTACACCTTC. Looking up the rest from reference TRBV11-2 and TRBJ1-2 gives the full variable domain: EAGVAQSPRYKIIEKRQSVAFWCNPISGHATLYWYQQILGQGPKLLIQFQNNGVVDDSQLPKDRFSAERLKGVDSTLKIQPAKLEDSAVYLCASSPGGGGGYTFGSGTRLTVV.